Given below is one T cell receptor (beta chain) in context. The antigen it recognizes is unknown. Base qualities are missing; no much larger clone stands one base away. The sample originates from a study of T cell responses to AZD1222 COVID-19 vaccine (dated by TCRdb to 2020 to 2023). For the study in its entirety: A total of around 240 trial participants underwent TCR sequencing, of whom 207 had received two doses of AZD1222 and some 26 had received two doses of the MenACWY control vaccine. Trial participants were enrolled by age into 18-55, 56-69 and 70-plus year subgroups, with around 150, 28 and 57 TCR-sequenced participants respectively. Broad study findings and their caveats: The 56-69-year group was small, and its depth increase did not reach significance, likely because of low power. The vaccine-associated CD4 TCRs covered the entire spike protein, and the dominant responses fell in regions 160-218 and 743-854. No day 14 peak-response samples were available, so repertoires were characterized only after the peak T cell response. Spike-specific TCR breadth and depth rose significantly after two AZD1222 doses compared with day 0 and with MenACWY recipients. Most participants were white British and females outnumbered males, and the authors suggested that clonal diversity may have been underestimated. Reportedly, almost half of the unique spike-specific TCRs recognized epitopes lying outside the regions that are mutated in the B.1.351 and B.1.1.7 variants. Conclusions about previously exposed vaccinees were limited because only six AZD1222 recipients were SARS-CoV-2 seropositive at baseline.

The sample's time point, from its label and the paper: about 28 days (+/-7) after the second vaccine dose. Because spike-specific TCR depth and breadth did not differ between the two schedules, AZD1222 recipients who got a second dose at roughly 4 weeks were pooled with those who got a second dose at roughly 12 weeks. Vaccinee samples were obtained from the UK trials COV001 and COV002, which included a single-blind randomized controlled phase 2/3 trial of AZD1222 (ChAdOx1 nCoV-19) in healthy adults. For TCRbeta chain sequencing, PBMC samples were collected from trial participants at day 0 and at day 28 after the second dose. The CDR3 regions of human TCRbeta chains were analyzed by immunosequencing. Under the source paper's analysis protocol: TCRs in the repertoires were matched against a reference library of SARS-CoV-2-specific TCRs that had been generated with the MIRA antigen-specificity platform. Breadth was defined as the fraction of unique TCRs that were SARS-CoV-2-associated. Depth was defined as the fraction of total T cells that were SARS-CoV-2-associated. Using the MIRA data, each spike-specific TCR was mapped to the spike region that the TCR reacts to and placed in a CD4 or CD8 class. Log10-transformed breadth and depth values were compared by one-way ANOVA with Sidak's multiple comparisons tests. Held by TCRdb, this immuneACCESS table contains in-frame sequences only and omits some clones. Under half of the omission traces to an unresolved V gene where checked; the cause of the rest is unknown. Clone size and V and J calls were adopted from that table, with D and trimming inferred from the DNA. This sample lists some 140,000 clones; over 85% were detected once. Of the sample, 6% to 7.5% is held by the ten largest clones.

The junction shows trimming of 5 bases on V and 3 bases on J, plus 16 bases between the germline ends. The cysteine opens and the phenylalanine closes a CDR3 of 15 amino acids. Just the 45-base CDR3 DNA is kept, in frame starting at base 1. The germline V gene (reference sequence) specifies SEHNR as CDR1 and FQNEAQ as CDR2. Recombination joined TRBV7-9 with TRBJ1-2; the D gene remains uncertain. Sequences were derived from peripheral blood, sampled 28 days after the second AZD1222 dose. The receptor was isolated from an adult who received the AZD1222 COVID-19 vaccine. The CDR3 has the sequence CASSQMGKSHYGYTF. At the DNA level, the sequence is TGTGCCAGCAGCCAGATGGGGAAATCCCACTATGGCTACACCTTC.